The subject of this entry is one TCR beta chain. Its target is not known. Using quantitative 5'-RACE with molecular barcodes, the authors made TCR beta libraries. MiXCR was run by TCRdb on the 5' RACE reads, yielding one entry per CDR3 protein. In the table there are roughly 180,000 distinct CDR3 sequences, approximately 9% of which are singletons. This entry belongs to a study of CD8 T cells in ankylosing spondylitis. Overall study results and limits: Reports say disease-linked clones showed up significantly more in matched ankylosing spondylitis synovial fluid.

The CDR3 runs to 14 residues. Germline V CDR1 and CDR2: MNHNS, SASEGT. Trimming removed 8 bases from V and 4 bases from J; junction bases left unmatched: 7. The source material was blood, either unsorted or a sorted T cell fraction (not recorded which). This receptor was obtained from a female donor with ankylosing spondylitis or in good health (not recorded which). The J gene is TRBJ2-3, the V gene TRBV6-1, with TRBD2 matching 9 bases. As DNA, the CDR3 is TGTGCCAGCCACATTGGCGGGAGGGCAGATACGCAGTATTTT. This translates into CASHIGGRADTQYF.